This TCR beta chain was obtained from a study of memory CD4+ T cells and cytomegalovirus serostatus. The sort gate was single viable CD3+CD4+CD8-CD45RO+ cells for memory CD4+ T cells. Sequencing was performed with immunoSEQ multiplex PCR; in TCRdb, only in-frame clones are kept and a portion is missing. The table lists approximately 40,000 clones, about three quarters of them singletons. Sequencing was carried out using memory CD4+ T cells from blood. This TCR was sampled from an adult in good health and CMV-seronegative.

The CDR3 sequence: CASSLGRVSPLHF. The CDR3 DNA follows: TGCGCCAGCAGCTTGGGACGTGTTTCACCCCTCCACTTT. V usage is TRBV5-1 and J usage is TRBJ1-6; D gene unclear. The V gene's germline CDR1 is SGHRS and CDR2 YFSETQ. The CDR3 consists of 13 residues. V was cut by 0 bases and J by 9 bases, with 7 bases left in between.